This T cell receptor (beta chain) was found in a study of cytomegalovirus exposure and HLA in healthy donors. PCR employed 60 Vbeta and 13 Jbeta primers. TCRdb keeps only in-frame clones here, not all; method: immunoSEQ multiplex PCR. This table has around 100,000 clones, around 73% appearing once. Germline CDR1 and CDR2: LGHNA and YNFKEQ. Deletions cut 3 bases from V and 3 bases from J, with 17 bases between. CDR3 length: 16 residues. V is TRBV4-2 and J is TRBJ1-2, with D unclear. Sequenced input: PBMCs. The origin of this receptor is a woman aged 25 to 39 in good health and CMV-seropositive. The CDR3 region is CASSQTLGWEDYGYTF. The CDR3 DNA is TGTGCCAGCAGCCAGACCCTGGGGTGGGAGGACTATGGCTACACCTTC.